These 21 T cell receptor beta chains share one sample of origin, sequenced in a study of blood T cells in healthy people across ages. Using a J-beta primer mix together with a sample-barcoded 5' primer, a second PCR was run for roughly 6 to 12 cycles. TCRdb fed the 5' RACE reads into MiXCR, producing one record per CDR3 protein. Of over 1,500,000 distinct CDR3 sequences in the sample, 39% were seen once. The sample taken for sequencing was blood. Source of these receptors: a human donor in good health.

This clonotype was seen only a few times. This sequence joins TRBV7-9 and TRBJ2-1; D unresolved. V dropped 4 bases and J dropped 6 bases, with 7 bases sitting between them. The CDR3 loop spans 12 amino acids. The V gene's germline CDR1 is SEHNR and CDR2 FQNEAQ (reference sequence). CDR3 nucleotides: TGTGCCAGCAGCTACCAAATCAATGAGCAGTTCTTC. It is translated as CASSYQINEQFF.

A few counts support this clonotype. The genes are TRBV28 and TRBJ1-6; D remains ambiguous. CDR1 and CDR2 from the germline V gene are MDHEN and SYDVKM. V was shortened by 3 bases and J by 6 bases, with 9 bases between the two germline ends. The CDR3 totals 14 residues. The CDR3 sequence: CASSFEGTNSPLHF. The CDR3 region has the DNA TGTGCCAGCAGTTTTGAGGGAACTAATTCACCCCTCCACTTT.

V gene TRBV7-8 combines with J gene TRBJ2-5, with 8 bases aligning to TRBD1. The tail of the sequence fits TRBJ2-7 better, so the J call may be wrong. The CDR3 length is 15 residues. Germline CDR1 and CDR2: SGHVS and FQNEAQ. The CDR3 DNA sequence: TGTGCCAGCAGCTTCTTTACCGGGACAGGAGGCGAGCAGTACTTC. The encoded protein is CASSFFTGTGGEQYF.

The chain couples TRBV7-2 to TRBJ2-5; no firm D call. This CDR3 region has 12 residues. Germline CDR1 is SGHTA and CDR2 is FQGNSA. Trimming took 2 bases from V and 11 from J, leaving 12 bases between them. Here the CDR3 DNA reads TGTGCCAGCAGCTTACTCGAGAATGAGCAGTACTTC. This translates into CASSLLENEQYF.

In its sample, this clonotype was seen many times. In nucleotides, the CDR3 is TGTGCCACCAGCAGAGGGACGGGATCCTACGAGCAGTACTTC. Translating it yields CATSRGTGSYEQYF. V is TRBV15 and J is TRBJ2-7; tentatively, D is TRBD2 (5 bases). Looked up from germline, CDR1 is LNHNV and CDR2 is YYDKDF (reference sequence). The CDR3 runs to 14 residues. Trimming pared 1 base from V and 1 base from J, leaving 8 bases between.

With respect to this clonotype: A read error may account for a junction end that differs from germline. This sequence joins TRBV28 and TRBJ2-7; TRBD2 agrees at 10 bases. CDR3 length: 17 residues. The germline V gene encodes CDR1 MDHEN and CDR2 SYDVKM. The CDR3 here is CPSSSPYSGGHSYEQYF. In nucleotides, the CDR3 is TGTCCCAGCAGTTCACCATATAGCGGGGGGCACTCCTACGAGCAGTACTTC.

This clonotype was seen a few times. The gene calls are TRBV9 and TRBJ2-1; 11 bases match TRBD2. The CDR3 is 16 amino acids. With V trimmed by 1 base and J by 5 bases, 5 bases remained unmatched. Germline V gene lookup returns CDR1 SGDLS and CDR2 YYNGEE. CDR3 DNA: TGTGCCAGCAGCGTACTAGCGGGGGGTTACAACAATGAGCAGTTCTTC. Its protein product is CASSVLAGGYNNEQFF.

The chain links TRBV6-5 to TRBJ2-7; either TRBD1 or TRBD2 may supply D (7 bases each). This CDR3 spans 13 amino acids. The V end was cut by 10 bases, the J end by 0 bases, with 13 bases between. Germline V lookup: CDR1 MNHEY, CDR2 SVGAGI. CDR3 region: CATRGGASYEQYF. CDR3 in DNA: TGTGCCACCAGGGGGGGGGCCTCCTACGAGCAGTACTTC.

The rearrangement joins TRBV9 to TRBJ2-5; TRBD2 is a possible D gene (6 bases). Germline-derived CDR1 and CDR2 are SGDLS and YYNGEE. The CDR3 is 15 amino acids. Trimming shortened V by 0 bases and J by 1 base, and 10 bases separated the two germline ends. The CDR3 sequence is CASSVGSGVQETQYF. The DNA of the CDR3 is TGTGCCAGCAGCGTAGGGTCGGGGGTCCAAGAGACCCAGTACTTC.

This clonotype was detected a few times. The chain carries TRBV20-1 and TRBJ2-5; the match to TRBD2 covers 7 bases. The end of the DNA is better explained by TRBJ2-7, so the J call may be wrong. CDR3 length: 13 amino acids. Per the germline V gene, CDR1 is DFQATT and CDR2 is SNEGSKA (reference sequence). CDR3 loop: CSARDGTNYEQYF. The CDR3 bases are TGCAGTGCTAGGGATGGGACTAACTACGAGCAGTACTTC.

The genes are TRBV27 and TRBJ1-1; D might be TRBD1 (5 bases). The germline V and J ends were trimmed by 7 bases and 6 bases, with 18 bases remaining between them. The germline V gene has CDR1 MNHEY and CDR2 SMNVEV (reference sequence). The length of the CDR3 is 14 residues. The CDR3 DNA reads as TGTGCCAGCACGGGGGAGGGAATATTCGCTGAAGCTTTCTTT. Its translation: CASTGEGIFAEAFF.

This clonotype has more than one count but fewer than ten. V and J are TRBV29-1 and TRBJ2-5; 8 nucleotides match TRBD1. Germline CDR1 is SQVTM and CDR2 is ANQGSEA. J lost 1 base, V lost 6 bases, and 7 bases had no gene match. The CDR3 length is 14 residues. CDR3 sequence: CSVARTGSQETQYF. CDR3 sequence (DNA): TGCAGCGTGGCAAGGACAGGGTCCCAAGAGACCCAGTACTTC.

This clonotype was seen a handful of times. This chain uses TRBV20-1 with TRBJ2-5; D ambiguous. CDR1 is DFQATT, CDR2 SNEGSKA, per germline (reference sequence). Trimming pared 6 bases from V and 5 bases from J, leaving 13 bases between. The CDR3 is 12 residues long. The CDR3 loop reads CSAFDWRETQYF. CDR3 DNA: TGCAGTGCCTTCGACTGGCGGGAGACCCAGTACTTC.

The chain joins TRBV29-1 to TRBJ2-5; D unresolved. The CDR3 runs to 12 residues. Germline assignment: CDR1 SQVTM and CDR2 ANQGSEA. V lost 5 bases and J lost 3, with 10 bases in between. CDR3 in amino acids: CSVSTSKETQYF. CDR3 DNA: TGCAGCGTTTCCACCTCCAAAGAGACCCAGTACTTC. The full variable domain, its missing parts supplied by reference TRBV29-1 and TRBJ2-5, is SAVISQKPSRDICQRGTSLTIQCQVDSQVTMMFWYRQQPGQSLTLIATANQGSEATYESGFVIDKFPISRPNLTFSTLTVSNMSPEDSSIYLCSVSTSKETQYFGPGTRLLVL.

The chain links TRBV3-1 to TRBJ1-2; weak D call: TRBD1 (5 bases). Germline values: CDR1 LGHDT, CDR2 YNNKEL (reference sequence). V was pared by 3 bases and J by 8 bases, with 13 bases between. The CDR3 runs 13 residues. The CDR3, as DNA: TGTGCCAGCAGCCATGTTCAGGGTGACGGCTACACCTTC. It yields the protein CASSHVQGDGYTF.

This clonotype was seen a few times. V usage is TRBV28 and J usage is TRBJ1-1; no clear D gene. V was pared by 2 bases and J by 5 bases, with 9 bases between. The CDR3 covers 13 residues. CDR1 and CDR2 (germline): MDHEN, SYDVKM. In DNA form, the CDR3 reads TGTGCCAGCAGTTTAAGGGCGGCAACTGAAGCTTTCTTT. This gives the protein CASSLRAATEAFF.

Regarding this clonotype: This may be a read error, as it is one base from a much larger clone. The CDR3 spells CSVEWSSSYNEQYF. Here the CDR3 DNA reads TGCAGCGTTGAGTGGAGCAGCTCCTACAATGAGCAGTACTTC. This chain connects TRBV29-1 to TRBJ2-1; no clear D. The last part of the DNA fits TRBJ2-7 better; the J call may be wrong. CDR1 is SQVTM, CDR2 ANQGSEA, per germline. The CDR3 covers 14 residues.

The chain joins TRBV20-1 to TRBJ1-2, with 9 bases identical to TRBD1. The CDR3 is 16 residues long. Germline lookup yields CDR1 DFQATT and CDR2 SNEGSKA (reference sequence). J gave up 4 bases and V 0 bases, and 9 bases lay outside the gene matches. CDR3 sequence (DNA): TGCAGTGCTAGAGATCCCCTGACAGGGGGGATCTATGGCTACACCTTC. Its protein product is CSARDPLTGGIYGYTF.

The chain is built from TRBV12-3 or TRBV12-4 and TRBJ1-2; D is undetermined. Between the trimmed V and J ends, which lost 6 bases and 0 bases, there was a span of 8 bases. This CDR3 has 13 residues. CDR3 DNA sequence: TGTGCCAGCAGCACTTTAGCTAACTATGGCTACACCTTC. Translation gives CASSTLANYGYTF.

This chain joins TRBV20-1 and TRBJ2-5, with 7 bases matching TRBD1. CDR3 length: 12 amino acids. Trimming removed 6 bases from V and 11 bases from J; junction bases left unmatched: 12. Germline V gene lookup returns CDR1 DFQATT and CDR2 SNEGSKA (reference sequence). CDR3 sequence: CSARDSSHGQYF. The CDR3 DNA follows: TGCAGTGCGAGGGACAGTAGTCACGGGCAGTACTTC.

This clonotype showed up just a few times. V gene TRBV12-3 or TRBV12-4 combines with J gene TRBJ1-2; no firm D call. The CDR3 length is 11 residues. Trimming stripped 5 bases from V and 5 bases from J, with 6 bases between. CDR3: CASSKQYGYTF. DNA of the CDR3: TGTGCCAGCAGTAAACAGTATGGCTACACCTTC.